These T cell receptor beta chains were read from a single sample in a study of blood T cell repertoires in COVID-19. Sequenced by immunoSEQ multiplex PCR; TCRdb stores in-frame clones only, minus some. In the table there are more than 75,000 clones, approximately 80% of which are singletons. Sequencing was done on a sample of peripheral blood. Every receptor here comes from a human donor in a cohort sampled during active COVID-19. The CDR3 runs from the conserved cysteine through the conserved F or W. The D gene is left open where the match is weak. Clone size appears in some rows only: once, few, many, or a class for an expanded clone.

D,size,J,V,CDR3,DNA
.,few,TRBJ2-1,TRBV5-1,CASSLVVSSYNEQFF,TGCGCCAGCAGCTTGGTTGTGAGCTCCTACAATGAGCAGTTCTTC
.,.,TRBJ2-7,TRBV21-1,CASRGGDRESYEQYF,TGTGCCAGCAGGGGGGGGGACAGGGAATCCTACGAGCAGTACTTC
TRBD2,.,TRBJ2-1,TRBV9,CASSVVGGSGGNEQFF,TGTGCCAGCAGCGTAGTGGGCGGGAGCGGCGGGAATGAGCAGTTCTTC
.,once,TRBJ2-1,TRBV4-1,CASSQDRAGIAAGEQFF,TGCGCCAGCAGCCAAGATCGGGCGGGGATCGCAGCCGGTGAGCAGTTCTTC
.,.,TRBJ2-5,TRBV5-1,CASSMDGGPTQYF,TGCGCCAGCAGCATGGACGGGGGTCCGACCCAGTACTTC
.,.,TRBJ1-6,TRBV5-1,CASSPAREGFGNSPLHF,TGCGCCAGCAGCCCCGCACGGGAGGGGTTTGGGAATTCACCCCTCCACTTT
TRBD1,.,TRBJ2-3,TRBV9,CASSPPRQGPSTDTQYF,TGTGCCAGCAGCCCCCCCAGACAGGGTCCTAGCACAGATACGCAGTATTTT
.,.,TRBJ1-2,TRBV6-5,CASSYSPGRQDGYTF,TGTGCCAGCAGTTACTCTCCAGGGCGGCAAGATGGCTACACCTTC
.,.,TRBJ2-1,TRBV19,CASSISGLVGRGDEQFF,TGTGCCAGTAGTATTTCCGGACTAGTGGGAAGGGGGGATGAGCAGTTCTTC
TRBD1,many,TRBJ1-3,TRBV28,CASSPATGANTIYF,TGTGCCAGCAGTCCCGCGACAGGGGCAAACACCATATATTTT
TRBD2,.,TRBJ2-7,TRBV10-3,CAISGLAGGSSYEQYF,TGTGCCATCAGTGGGCTAGCGGGAGGGAGCTCCTACGAGCAGTACTTC
.,.,TRBJ1-4,TRBV27,CASRQQGLGEKLFF,TGTGCCAGCAGACAACAGGGCCTTGGGGAAAAACTGTTTTTT
.,.,TRBJ1-1,TRBV6-5,CASRARLNTEAFF,TGTGCCAGCAGGGCGCGGTTGAACACTGAAGCTTTCTTT
TRBD1,.,TRBJ1-2,TRBV7-2,CASSLGRGLGYTF,TGTGCCAGCAGCTTAGGCAGGGGGCTTGGCTACACCTTC
.,.,TRBJ2-2,TRBV15,CATSRVLRGELFF,TGTGCCACCAGCAGAGTCCTTAGAGGGGAGCTGTTTTTT
.,.,TRBJ1-4,TRBV2,CASSGRTANEKLFF,TGTGCCAGCAGTGGTCGGACAGCTAATGAAAAACTGTTTTTT
.,.,TRBJ2-4,TRBV7-9,CASSLQFVQYF,TGTGCCAGCAGCTTGCAGTTCGTTCAGTACTTC
TRBD2,.,TRBJ2-7,TRBV6-5,CASRTATSGVYEQYF,TGTGCCAGCAGGACAGCGACTAGCGGGGTATACGAGCAGTACTTC
.,.,TRBJ1-6,TRBV13,CASSIRDFNSPLHF,TGTGCCAGCAGCATCCGGGACTTTAATTCACCCCTCCACTTT
.,.,TRBJ1-5,TRBV2,CASRGDSNQPQHF,TGTGCCAGCAGAGGGGATAGCAATCAGCCCCAGCATTTT
.,.,TRBJ1-1,TRBV7-9,CASSLVGGGGTEAFF,TGTGCCAGCAGCTTAGTTGGCGGCGGGGGCACTGAAGCTTTCTTT
TRBD1,.,TRBJ2-7,TRBV19,CASSPRTGGYEQYF,TGTGCCAGTAGTCCACGGACAGGGGGCTACGAGCAGTACTTC
TRBD2,.,TRBJ2-2,TRBV7-7,CASSALAGGPSTGELFF,TGTGCTAGCAGCGCACTAGCGGGAGGGCCGAGCACCGGGGAGCTGTTTTTT
TRBD2,.,TRBJ2-1,TRBV5-1,CASSQSVAGPYNEQFF,TGCGCCAGCAGCCAAAGCGTAGCGGGGCCTTACAATGAGCAGTTCTTC
TRBD1,.,TRBJ1-2,TRBV7-2,CASSQDRGGFYGYTF,TGTGCCAGCAGCCAGGACAGGGGAGGATTCTATGGCTACACCTTC
TRBD1,.,TRBJ2-7,TRBV2,CASSRQGAYEQYF,TGTGCCAGCAGTCGACAGGGGGCTTACGAGCAGTACTTC
.,.,TRBJ1-1,TRBV11-3,CASSLDPGQNTEAFF,TGTGCCAGCAGCTTAGATCCGGGACAGAACACTGAAGCTTTCTTT
.,.,TRBJ1-5,TRBV5-5,CASSLSPGPNQPQHF,TGTGCCAGCAGCTTGTCTCCAGGGCCCAATCAGCCCCAGCATTTT
.,.,TRBJ1-1,TRBV5-1,CASRVGSEGEAFF,TGCGCCAGCAGAGTGGGGAGTGAGGGTGAAGCTTTCTTT
.,.,TRBJ2-1,TRBV6-6,CASSYSSATYNEQFF,TGTGCCAGCAGTTACTCGAGCGCAACCTACAATGAGCAGTTCTTC
TRBD1,.,TRBJ2-2,TRBV15,CATSRDSNTGELFF,TGTGCCACCAGTAGGGACAGCAACACCGGGGAGCTGTTTTTT
.,.,TRBJ2-5,TRBV5-1,CASSKLASQETQYF,TGCGCCAGCAGTAAGCTAGCATCGCAAGAGACCCAGTACTTC
TRBD1,.,TRBJ2-1,TRBV18,CASSPGTGWDEQFF,TGTGCCAGCTCGCCCGGGACAGGGTGGGATGAGCAGTTCTTC
.,.,TRBJ2-1,TRBV4-2,CASSQGPNEQFF,TGTGCCAGCAGCCAAGGGCCCAATGAGCAGTTCTTC
.,.,TRBJ2-1,TRBV5-1,CASSLTGTLYNEQFF,TGCGCCAGCAGCCTGACCGGGACTCTCTACAATGAGCAGTTCTTC
.,.,TRBJ1-2,TRBV18,CASSPDRTYGYTF,TGTGCCAGCTCACCAGACAGGACCTATGGCTACACCTTC
TRBD1,.,TRBJ2-7,TRBV7-3,CASSTGQDGVQYF,TGTGCCAGCAGCACGGGACAGGATGGCGTGCAGTACTTC
TRBD2,.,TRBJ2-7,TRBV28,CASSEPGTSGSYEQYF,TGTGCCAGCAGCGAGCCCGGGACTAGCGGGAGCTACGAGCAGTACTTC
.,.,TRBJ2-4,TRBV3-1/TRBV3-2,CASSLRGGLAKNIQYF,TGTGCCAGCAGCCTCCGAGGCGGTTTAGCCAAAAACATTCAGTACTTC
.,.,TRBJ2-1,TRBV18,CASSPESYGYNEQFF,TGTGCCAGCTCACCAGAATCGTACGGTTACAATGAGCAGTTCTTC